These 9 T cell receptor beta chains were sequenced from one sample in a study of blood T cell repertoires in COVID-19. Profiling relied on immunoSEQ multiplex PCR, and the TCRdb table lists in-frame clones only, not all of them. This table has 100,000 to 150,000 clones, approximately 88% appearing once. Sequenced: peripheral blood. All receptors come from a man between 70 and 80 years old with active COVID-19.

The CDR3 region has the DNA TGTGCCACCAGCAGAGACAACAGGCGCAACACTGAAGCTTTCTTT. The encoded protein is CATSRDNRRNTEAFF. The chain has TRBV15 and TRBJ1-1, with a possible D match to TRBD1 (5 bases). The CDR3 is made up of 15 amino acids. From germline, CDR1 is LNHNV and CDR2 YYDKDF (reference sequence). V lost 0 bases, J lost 2 bases, and 10 bases lay in between.

CDR3 coding DNA: TGTGCCAGCAGCCAAGCTGTAGCGGCCATGAGGGGCGATGAGCAGTTCTTC. The encoded protein is CASSQAVAAMRGDEQFF. V gene TRBV7-9 combines with J gene TRBJ2-1, with a weak D call TRBD2 (6 bases). V was pared by 5 bases and J by 8 bases, with 25 bases between. The CDR3 runs to 17 residues. Germline V CDR1 and CDR2: SEHNR, FQNEAQ (reference sequence).

The chain couples TRBV10-3 to TRBJ2-1, with 14 bases identical to TRBD2. The CDR3 covers 18 residues. Germline CDR1 reads ENHRY; CDR2 reads SYGVKD. V was pared by 0 bases and J by 8 bases, with 9 bases of the junction left unmatched. The CDR3 here is CAISESGTSGRMRDEQFF. DNA for the CDR3: TGTGCCATCAGTGAGTCGGGGACTAGCGGGAGAATGAGGGATGAGCAGTTCTTC.

This clone is a singleton in its sample. The V gene is TRBV7-2, the J gene TRBJ1-2; D unclear. V dropped 7 bases and J dropped 5 bases, with 14 bases sitting between them. This CDR3 comprises 13 residues. Germline V gene lookup returns CDR1 SGHTA and CDR2 FQGNSA. DNA of the CDR3: TGTGCCAGCACCGCCCTCGGAGGGTATGGCTACACCTTC. This gives the protein CASTALGGYGYTF.

This clone came up once. The rearrangement joins TRBV2 to TRBJ2-4, with 9 bases lining up with TRBD1. Germline loops: CDR1 SNHLY, CDR2 FYNNEI. The CDR3 runs 14 residues. V gave up 9 bases and J gave up 7 bases; unmatched junction bases: 10. CDR3 region: CASKPGQGRNIQYF. CDR3 nucleotide sequence: TGTGCCAGTAAACCGGGACAGGGTCGTAACATTCAGTACTTC.

This chain connects TRBV18 to TRBJ1-2, with D possibly TRBD1 on 5 matching bases. The germline V and J ends were trimmed by 1 base and 7 bases, with 13 bases remaining between them. This CDR3 spans 14 amino acids. The V gene's germline CDR1 is KGHSH and CDR2 LQKENI. CDR3: CASSPLSREAGYTF. The CDR3 region has the DNA TGTGCCAGCTCACCACTCTCCAGGGAGGCTGGCTACACCTTC.

The CDR3 coding sequence is TGTGCCAGTAAGCCCCGCGGGACAGGGGTCGGAACAGATACGCAGTATTTT. Translating it yields CASKPRGTGVGTDTQYF. The genes are TRBV19 and TRBJ2-3; 10 nucleotides line up with TRBD1. J was trimmed by 3 bases and V by 7 bases; bases with no gene match: 13. The CDR3 is 17 residues long. Germline loops: CDR1 LNHDA, CDR2 SQIVND (reference sequence). The whole variable domain, remainder taken from reference TRBV19 and TRBJ2-3, is DGGITQSPKYLFRKEGQNVTLSCEQNLNHDAMYWYRQDPGQGLRLIYYSQIVNDFQKGDIAEGYSVSREKKESFPLTVTSAQKNPTAFYLCASKPRGTGVGTDTQYFGPGTRLTVL.

This chain connects TRBV28 to TRBJ2-7; 9 bases line up with TRBD1. This CDR3 spans 15 amino acids. Germline CDR1 MDHEN, CDR2 SYDVKM. The V and J ends lost 7 bases and 5 bases, in that order; junction bases with no gene match: 12. The CDR3 nucleotides are TGTGCCAGCAACCTCCCGGGGACAGGGACCAACGAGCAGTACTTC. Its protein is CASNLPGTGTNEQYF.

The J gene is TRBJ2-3, the V gene TRBV14; D remains unclear. The length of the CDR3 is 15 residues. The V and J ends lost 4 bases and 1 base respectively, with 12 bases between them. Germline CDR1 SGHDN, CDR2 FVKESK. The CDR3 protein is CASSRLEIGTDTQYF. In DNA form, the CDR3 reads TGTGCCAGCAGCCGCTTGGAGATAGGCACAGATACGCAGTATTTT.